The sequence of this T cell receptor beta chain was determined in a study of blood T cells in healthy people across ages. Overall study findings and caveats: Possibly, changes in expanded clonotypes were confounded because donor CMV status was unknown.

CDR3 size: 15 residues. The V and J ends lost 5 bases and 6 bases respectively, with 17 bases between them. Primers used in a second PCR of about 6 to 11 cycles were a sample-barcoded 5' primer and a J-beta primer mix. In TCRdb, the 5' RACE reads were re-called with MiXCR into one record per CDR3 protein. This table has about 400,000 distinct CDR3 sequences, about 55% appearing once. With respect to this clonotype: Its antigen is unidentified.

The receptor was derived from a man aged 55-75 years in good health. V is TRBV12-3 or TRBV12-4 and J is TRBJ2-1; tentative D call: TRBD2 (6 bases). Sequenced material: blood. CDR3 coding DNA: TGTGCCAGCAGTCTCGGTACTAGCCCCACCAATGAGCAGTTCTTC. Translated, it gives CASSLGTSPTNEQFF.